This T cell receptor (beta chain) was observed in a study of control samples from healthy donors and cancer patients. Measured with immunoSEQ multiplex PCR; TCRdb has only the in-frame clones, and not every one. In the table there are 90,000 to 100,000 clones, less than 90% of which are singletons. The V gene end was trimmed by 7 bases and the J gene end by 3 bases; junction bases not matched to a gene: 10. CDR1 is GTSNPN and CDR2 is SVGIG in the germline V gene (reference sequence). CDR3 length: 15 residues. The V and J genes are TRBV30 and TRBJ2-1; 9 bases match TRBD2. Sequencing input: blood. The TCR was taken from a woman aged 70-85 years in good health. CDR3 sequence (DNA): TGTGCCTCTTACGCTAGCGGGGCCATCTACAATGAGCAGTTCTTC. This gives the protein CASYASGAIYNEQFF.